This passage covers 17 T cell receptor beta chains from one sample sequenced in a study of beta chain features in type 1 diabetes (dated by TCRdb to between 2017 and 2018). Study-wide findings and limitations: A moderate but significant shortening of TCRB CDR3 length was observed in type 1 diabetes patients in all four CD4+ subsets.

Libraries came from the immunoSEQ multiplex PCR assay. All of the isolated RNA was reverse transcribed with the High Capacity cDNA Reverse Transcription Kit, so expressed TCRB transcripts were sequenced. TCRdb retrieved this table from immuneACCESS and kept in-frame rearrangements only. Not all clones are present; in checked studies, unresolved V genes account for under half, and no reason is known for the remainder. The sample has fewer than 350,000 clones on record, around 16% of them singletons. The top ten hold more than 0.015% of the sample. Their antigen targets remain unknown. The sample taken for sequencing was naive CD4+ T cells from blood. Explained via the paper, the cell subset or site label denotes: true naive CD4+ T cells. The receptors stem from a man between 18 and 35 years old with type 1 diabetes.

This clone was picked up a small number of times. The chain uses TRBV29-1 and TRBJ2-1; 14 bases map to TRBD2. This CDR3 is built from 14 residues. V lost 6 bases and J lost 9; bases outside the gene matches: 7. From germline, CDR1 is SQVTM and CDR2 ANQGSEA. The CDR3 spells CSVRLAGGPGEQFF. As DNA, the CDR3 is TGCAGCGTGAGACTAGCGGGAGGGCCTGGTGAGCAGTTCTTC.

The chain couples TRBV28 to TRBJ1-2; the D is unclear. CDR3 length equals 11 residues. Germline CDR1 reads MDHEN; CDR2 reads SYDVKM. Trimming took 2 bases from V and 7 from J, leaving 5 bases between them. CDR3 bases: TGTGCCAGCAGTTTAACTCGTGGCTACACCTTC. This encodes CASSLTRGYTF.

V and J are TRBV5-4 and TRBJ2-1; TRBD1 might be the D (6 bases). The CDR3 consists of 15 residues. Germline assignment: CDR1 SGHNT and CDR2 YYREEE (reference sequence). Trimming cost V 0 bases and J 6 bases, with 13 bases left between them. The CDR3 region is CASSLGQAEFNEQFF. CDR3 nucleotide sequence: TGTGCCAGCAGCTTGGGACAGGCGGAGTTCAATGAGCAGTTCTTC.

The chain is built from TRBV5-4 and TRBJ2-7, with D perhaps matching TRBD1 (6 bases). The germline gives CDR1 SGHNT, CDR2 YYREEE (reference sequence). This CDR3 comprises 15 residues. Trimming pared 3 bases from V and 3 bases from J, leaving 16 bases between. CDR3 coding DNA: TGTGCCAGCAGCTCTAGACAGGAAGGTGGCTACGAGCAGTACTTC. This translates into CASSSRQEGGYEQYF.

V gene TRBV5-4 combines with J gene TRBJ2-5; tentative D call: TRBD2 (5 bases). The germline CDR1 and CDR2 sequences are SGHNT and YYREEE (reference sequence). This CDR3 has 14 residues. V lost 5 bases, J lost 1 base, and 12 bases lay in between. The CDR3 sequence is CASSFPGSQETQYF. The CDR3 DNA follows: TGTGCCAGCAGTTTTCCGGGATCCCAAGAGACCCAGTACTTC. The whole variable domain, remainder taken from reference TRBV5-4 and TRBJ2-5, is ETGVTQSPTHLIKTRGQQVTLRCSSQSGHNTVSWYQQALGQGPQFIFQYYREEENGRGNFPPRFSGLQFPNYSSELNVNALELDDSALYLCASSFPGSQETQYFGPGTRLLVL.

The chain has TRBV30 and TRBJ1-1; D might be TRBD1 (5 bases). V lost 5 bases, J lost 6 bases, and 22 bases lay in between. The length of the CDR3 is 15 residues. Germline lookup yields CDR1 GTSNPN and CDR2 SVGIG (reference sequence). CDR3 bases: TGTGCCTGGGTCAGAGTAGGGTGGCAGGGCCCTGAAGCTTTCTTT. Translation: CAWVRVGWQGPEAFF.

The V call is TRBV14, the J call TRBJ2-3, with 7 nucleotides matching TRBD1. The CDR3 loop spans 13 amino acids. Germline V gene sequence: CDR1 SGHDN, CDR2 FVKESK. The CDR3 is CATRDSGADTQYF. The DNA of the CDR3 is TGTGCTACCCGGGACAGTGGGGCAGATACGCAGTATTTT.

The rearrangement links TRBV11-2 to TRBJ1-4; 7 nucleotides match TRBD1. The CDR3 is 16 residues long. Trimming took 1 base from V and 7 from J; bases not matched to a gene: 9. The germline V gene encodes CDR1 SGHAT and CDR2 FQNNGV. This CDR3 reads CASSLAIRGSGEKLFF. The DNA for the CDR3 is TGTGCCAGCAGCTTAGCGATCAGGGGGAGTGGTGAAAAACTGTTTTTT.

This chain links TRBV19 with TRBJ1-2; weak D call: TRBD1 (5 bases). Germline V gene sequence: CDR1 LNHDA, CDR2 SQIVND (reference sequence). Trimming stripped 7 bases from V and 3 bases from J, with 9 bases between. The CDR3 covers 12 residues. The CDR3 loop is CASKARDYGYTF. The CDR3 bases are TGTGCCAGTAAGGCCAGGGACTATGGCTACACCTTC.

The V call is TRBV4-2, the J call TRBJ2-1, with 10 bases lining up with TRBD2. After removal of 3 bases from V and 1 base from J, the junction contained 6 bases not matched to a gene. The length of the CDR3 is 17 residues. Germline values: CDR1 LGHNA, CDR2 YNFKEQ. The CDR3 nucleotides are TGTGCCAGCAGCCAGGCTAGCGGGAGAGTGTCCTACAATGAGCAGTTCTTC. It translates to CASSQASGRVSYNEQFF.

The gene calls are TRBV4-1 and TRBJ2-7; 8 bases line up with TRBD2. The CDR3 length is 14 residues. In germline, CDR1 is MGHRA, CDR2 YSYEKL. V was clipped by 0 bases and J by 7 bases; unmatched bases: 5. The CDR3: CASSQELVAGEQYF. Here the CDR3 DNA reads TGCGCCAGCAGCCAAGAGTTGGTAGCGGGAGAGCAGTACTTC.

The genes are TRBV30 and TRBJ2-1; TRBD2 aligns across 11 bases. This CDR3 comprises 14 residues. Trimming removed 3 bases from V and 9 bases from J; junction bases left unmatched: 7. Looked up from germline, CDR1 is GTSNPN and CDR2 is SVGIG (reference sequence). Written as DNA, the CDR3 is TGTGCCTGGAGGAAAGTAGCGGGAGGGACTGAGCAGTTCTTC. Encoded protein: CAWRKVAGGTEQFF.

There are a few counts of this clone. This sequence joins TRBV28 and TRBJ2-7; maybe TRBD1 (6 bases). The V gene lost 6 bases and the J gene lost 0 bases, with 9 bases spanning the gap. This CDR3 contains 13 residues. Germline values: CDR1 MDHEN, CDR2 SYDVKM. Written as DNA, the CDR3 is TGTGCCAGCAGCCCGGACAGCTCCTACGAGCAGTACTTC. Its translation is CASSPDSSYEQYF.

This clone was observed a few times. The chain employs TRBV30 and TRBJ1-4; D unresolved. Trimming removed 0 bases at V and 7 bases at J, with 9 bases between. Per germline, CDR1 GTSNPN and CDR2 SVGIG (reference sequence). The CDR3 loop spans 13 amino acids. In DNA, the CDR3 is TGTGCCTGGAGTGTATTTTCCGGTGAAAAACTGTTTTTT. As protein: CAWSVFSGEKLFF.

The chain employs TRBV2 and TRBJ2-5; a possible D gene is TRBD2 (5 bases). CDR3 size: 14 residues. Germline loops: CDR1 SNHLY, CDR2 FYNNEI. V lost 7 bases and J 3 bases, leaving 15 bases between the germline ends. CDR3 residues: CASKTGSLEETQYF. The DNA of the CDR3 is TGTGCCAGCAAGACGGGGAGTTTGGAAGAGACCCAGTACTTC.

This clone occurred a few times. The genes are TRBV6-5 and TRBJ2-2; D call uncertain. Germline V gives CDR1 MNHEY, CDR2 SVGAGI. This CDR3 has 14 amino acids. With 10 bases removed from V and 1 base from J, the gap between germline ends came to 13 bases. The CDR3 coding sequence is TGTGCCACCAGGTCCCCGGGGAACACCGGGGAGCTGTTTTTT. This gives the protein CATRSPGNTGELFF.

This clone was found a few times. The chain recombines TRBV5-4 with TRBJ1-2; 8 bases map to TRBD1. V was clipped by 0 bases and J by 7 bases; unmatched bases: 5. The CDR3 has 14 residues. Per the germline V gene, CDR1 is SGHNT and CDR2 is YYREEE (reference sequence). The CDR3 bases are TGTGCCAGCAGCTTGGGGCAGGGGGCAGGTGGCTACACCTTC. Encoded protein: CASSLGQGAGGYTF.